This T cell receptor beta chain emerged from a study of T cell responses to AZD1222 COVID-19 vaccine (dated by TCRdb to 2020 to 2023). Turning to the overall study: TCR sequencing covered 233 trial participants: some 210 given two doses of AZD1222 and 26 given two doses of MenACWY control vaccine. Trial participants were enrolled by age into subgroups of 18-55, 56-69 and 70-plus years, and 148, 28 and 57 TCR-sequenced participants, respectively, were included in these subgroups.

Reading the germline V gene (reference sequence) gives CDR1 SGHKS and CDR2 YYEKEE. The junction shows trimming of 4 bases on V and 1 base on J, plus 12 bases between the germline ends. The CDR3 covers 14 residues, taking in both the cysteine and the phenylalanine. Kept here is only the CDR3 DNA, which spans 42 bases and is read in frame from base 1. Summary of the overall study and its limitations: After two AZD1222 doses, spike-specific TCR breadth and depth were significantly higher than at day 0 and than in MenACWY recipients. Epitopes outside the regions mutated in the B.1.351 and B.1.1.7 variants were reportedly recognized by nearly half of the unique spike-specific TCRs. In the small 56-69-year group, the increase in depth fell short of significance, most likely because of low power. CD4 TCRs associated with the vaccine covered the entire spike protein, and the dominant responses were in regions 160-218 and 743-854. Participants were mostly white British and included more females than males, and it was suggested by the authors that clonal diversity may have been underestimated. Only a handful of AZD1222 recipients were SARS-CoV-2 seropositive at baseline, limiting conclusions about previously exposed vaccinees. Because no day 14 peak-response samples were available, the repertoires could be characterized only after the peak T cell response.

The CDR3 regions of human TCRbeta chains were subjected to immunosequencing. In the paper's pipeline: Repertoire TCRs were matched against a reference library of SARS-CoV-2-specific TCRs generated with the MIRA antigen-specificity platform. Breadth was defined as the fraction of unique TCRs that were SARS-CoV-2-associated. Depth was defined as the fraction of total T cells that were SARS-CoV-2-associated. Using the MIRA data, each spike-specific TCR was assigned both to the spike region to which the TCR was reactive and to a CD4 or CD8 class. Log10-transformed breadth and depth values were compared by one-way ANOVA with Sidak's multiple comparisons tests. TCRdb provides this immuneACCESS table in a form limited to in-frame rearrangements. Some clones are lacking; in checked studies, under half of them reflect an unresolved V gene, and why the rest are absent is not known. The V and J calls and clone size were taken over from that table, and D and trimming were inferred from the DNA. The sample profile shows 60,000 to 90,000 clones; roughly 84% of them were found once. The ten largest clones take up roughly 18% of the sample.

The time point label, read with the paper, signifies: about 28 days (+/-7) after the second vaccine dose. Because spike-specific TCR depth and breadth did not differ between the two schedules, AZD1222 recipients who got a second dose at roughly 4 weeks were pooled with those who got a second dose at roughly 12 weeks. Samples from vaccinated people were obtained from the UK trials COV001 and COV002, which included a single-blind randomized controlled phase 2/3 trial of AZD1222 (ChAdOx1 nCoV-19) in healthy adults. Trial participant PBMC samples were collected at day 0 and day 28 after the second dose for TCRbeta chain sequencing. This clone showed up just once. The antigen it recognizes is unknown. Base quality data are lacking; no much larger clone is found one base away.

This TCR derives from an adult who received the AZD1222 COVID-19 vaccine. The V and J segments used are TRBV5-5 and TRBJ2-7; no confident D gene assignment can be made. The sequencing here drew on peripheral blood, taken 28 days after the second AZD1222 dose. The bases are TGTGCCAGCAGCCCACTGTCAATATCCTACGAGCAGTACTTC. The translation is CASSPLSISYEQYF.